The present entry profiles one T cell receptor beta chain with its context. The data derive from a study of pediatric ulcerative colitis. Germline trimming cut 7 bases from V and 7 bases from J; bases unmatched to any gene: 9. Per the germline V gene, CDR1 is SGHVS and CDR2 is FQNEAQ. The CDR3 is 14 residues long. The data were produced by immunoSEQ multiplex PCR, yet TCRdb's version contains in-frame clones alone and is incomplete. The sample lists 45,000 to 75,000 clones, around 87% occurring once. This rearrangement joins TRBV7-8 to TRBJ2-1, with 8 bases fitting TRBD2. Sequenced material: blood. This clonotype was obtained from a boy aged 5-17 years who was a control in a study of pediatric ulcerative colitis. CDR3 sequence (DNA): TGTGCCAGCACCGGGACTAGATTGGCGAATGAGCAGTTCTTC. Translation gives CASTGTRLANEQFF.